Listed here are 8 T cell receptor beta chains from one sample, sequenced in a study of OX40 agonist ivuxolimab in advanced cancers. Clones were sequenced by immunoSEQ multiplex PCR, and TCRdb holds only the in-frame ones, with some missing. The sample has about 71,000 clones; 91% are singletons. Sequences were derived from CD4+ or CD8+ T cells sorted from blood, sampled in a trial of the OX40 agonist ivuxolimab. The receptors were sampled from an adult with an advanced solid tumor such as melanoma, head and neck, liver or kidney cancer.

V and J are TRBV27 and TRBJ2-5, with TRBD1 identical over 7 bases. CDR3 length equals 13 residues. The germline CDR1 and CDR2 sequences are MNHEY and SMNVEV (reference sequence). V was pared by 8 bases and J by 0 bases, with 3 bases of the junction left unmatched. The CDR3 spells CASRQGNQETQYF. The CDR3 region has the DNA TGTGCCAGCCGACAGGGAAACCAAGAGACCCAGTACTTC.

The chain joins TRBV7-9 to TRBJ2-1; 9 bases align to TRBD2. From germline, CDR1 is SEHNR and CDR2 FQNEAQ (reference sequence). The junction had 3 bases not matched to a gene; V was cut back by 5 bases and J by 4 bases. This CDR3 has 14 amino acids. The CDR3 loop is CASSTTSGYNEQFF. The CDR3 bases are TGTGCCAGCAGCACGACTAGCGGATACAATGAGCAGTTCTTC. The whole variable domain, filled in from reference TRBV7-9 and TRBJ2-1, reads DTGVSQNPRHKITKRGQNVTFRCDPISEHNRLYWYRQTLGQGPEFLTYFQNEAQLEKSRLLSDRFSAERPKGSFSTLEIQRTEQGDSAMYLCASSTTSGYNEQFFGPGTRLTVL.

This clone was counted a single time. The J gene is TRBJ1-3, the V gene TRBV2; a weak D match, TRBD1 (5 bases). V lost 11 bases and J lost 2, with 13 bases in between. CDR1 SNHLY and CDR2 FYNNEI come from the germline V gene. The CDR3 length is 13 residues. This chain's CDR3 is CAPPRGAGNTIYF. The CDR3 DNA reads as TGTGCCCCCCCCCGGGGGGCTGGAAACACCATATATTTT.

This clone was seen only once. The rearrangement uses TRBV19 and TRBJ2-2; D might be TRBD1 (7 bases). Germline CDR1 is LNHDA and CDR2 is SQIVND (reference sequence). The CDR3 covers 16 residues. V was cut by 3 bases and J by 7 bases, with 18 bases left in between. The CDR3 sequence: CASSIRRGRRGGELFF. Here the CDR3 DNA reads TGTGCCAGTAGTATCCGGAGGGGGCGCCGGGGCGGGGAGCTGTTTTTT.

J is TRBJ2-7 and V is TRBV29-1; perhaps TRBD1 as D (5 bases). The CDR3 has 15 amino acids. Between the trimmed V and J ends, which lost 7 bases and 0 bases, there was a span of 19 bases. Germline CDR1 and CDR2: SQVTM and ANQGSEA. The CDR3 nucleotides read TGCAGCGCACTTTCCCAGGAAGGGGTCTCCTACGAGCAGTACTTC. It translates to CSALSQEGVSYEQYF.

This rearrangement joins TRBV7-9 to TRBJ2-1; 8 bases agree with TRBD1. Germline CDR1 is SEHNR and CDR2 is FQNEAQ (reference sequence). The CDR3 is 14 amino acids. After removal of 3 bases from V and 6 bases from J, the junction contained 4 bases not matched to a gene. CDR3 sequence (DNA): TGTGCCAGCAGCTTGGGGACAGGAATCAATGAGCAGTTCTTC. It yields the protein CASSLGTGINEQFF.

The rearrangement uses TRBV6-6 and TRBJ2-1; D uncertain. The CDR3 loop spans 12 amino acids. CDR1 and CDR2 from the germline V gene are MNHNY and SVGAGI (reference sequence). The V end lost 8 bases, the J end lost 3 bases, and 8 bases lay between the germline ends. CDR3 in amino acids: CASGRVYNEQFF. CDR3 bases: TGTGCCAGCGGCCGGGTCTACAATGAGCAGTTCTTC.

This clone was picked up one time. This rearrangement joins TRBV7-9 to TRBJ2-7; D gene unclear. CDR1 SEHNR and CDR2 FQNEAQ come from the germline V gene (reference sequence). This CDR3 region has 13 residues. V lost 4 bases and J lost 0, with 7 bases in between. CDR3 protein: CASSYTASYEQYF. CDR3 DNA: TGTGCCAGCAGCTACACCGCCTCCTACGAGCAGTACTTC.